This T cell receptor beta chain was identified in a study of T cell repertoires in cytomegalovirus infection. Using its own MiXCR run on the reads, TCRdb lists one record per CDR3 protein. The sample records nearly 650,000 distinct CDR3 sequences, 24% being singletons. Note on this clonotype: Antigen specificity is unknown.

Findings of the study overall: CMV carriers with the relevant HLA were identified by cumulative public TCR beta family frequency. HLA-C-restricted CMV-specific TCR beta clonotypes prevailed in the ex vivo response.

This TCR came from a human donor in good health (CMV status not recorded). Some clones in this sample may be carry-over from other donors' samples. Sequenced: CD8+ T cells from PBMCs.

Written as DNA, the CDR3 is TGTGCCAGTAGCGTGGGGTACCCGCACCTCATGAACACTGAAGCTTTCTTT. This encodes CASSVGYPHLMNTEAFF. The J gene is TRBJ1-1, the V gene TRBV19; D gene uncertain. The CDR3 totals 17 residues. Germline V gene sequence: CDR1 LNHDA, CDR2 SQIVND (reference sequence). V was shortened by 6 bases and J by 0 bases, with 20 bases between the two germline ends.